These 14 T cell receptor beta chains originate from one sample sequenced in a study of blood T cell repertoires in COVID-19. The data were produced by immunoSEQ multiplex PCR, yet TCRdb's version contains in-frame clones alone and is incomplete. Altogether tens of thousands of clones are present, around 74% being singletons, with the ten largest covering 6.5%. The material sequenced was peripheral blood. The receptors here all came from a man aged 50 to 59 with COVID-19, enrolled during active disease.

The chain joins TRBV5-6 to TRBJ2-5, with D unclear. The CDR3 loop spans 14 amino acids. Germline CDR1 reads SGHDT; CDR2 reads YYEEEE. The V end was cut by 1 base, the J end by 2 bases, with 9 bases between. CDR3 amino acids: CASSLIHSQETQYF. The CDR3 coding sequence is TGTGCCAGCAGCTTGATACATTCACAAGAGACCCAGTACTTC.

This clone is labeled medium-sized (0.01 to 0.1%). The chain recombines TRBV6-6 with TRBJ2-7; 9 nucleotides line up with TRBD1. V was pared by 5 bases and J by 5 bases, with 7 bases of the junction left unmatched. The CDR3 is made up of 14 amino acids. CDR1 is MNHNY, CDR2 SVGAGI, per germline (reference sequence). CDR3 region: CASSPGTGSDEQYF. The CDR3 DNA reads as TGTGCCAGCAGTCCAGGGACAGGGTCGGACGAGCAGTACTTC.

The rearrangement uses TRBV3-1 (or the pseudogene TRBV3-2) and TRBJ1-2; TRBD1 matches at 7 bases. CDR1 and CDR2 (germline): LGHDT, YNNKEL (reference sequence). The V gene end was trimmed by 3 bases and the J gene end by 2 bases; junction bases not matched to a gene: 3. The CDR3 is made up of 14 amino acids. CDR3 sequence: CASSQGQLNYGYTF. In nucleotides, the CDR3 is TGTGCCAGCAGCCAGGGACAGCTCAACTATGGCTACACCTTC.

The chain carries TRBV2 and TRBJ2-3; TRBD2 aligns across 9 bases. The germline gives CDR1 SNHLY, CDR2 FYNNEI. This CDR3 contains 15 residues. V shed 8 bases, J shed 3 bases, and the junction held 9 bases outside the gene matches. For the CDR3, the DNA is TGTGCCAGCTTCCCAAGAGCGGGGGGTACAGATACGCAGTATTTT. This gives the protein CASFPRAGGTDTQYF.

The chain uses TRBV4-2 and TRBJ2-7; possibly TRBD2 for D (5 bases). The CDR3 has 15 amino acids. The ends were cut back, 1 base at V and 2 bases at J, with 12 bases in the middle. Germline-derived CDR1 and CDR2 are LGHNA and YNFKEQ. In DNA form, the CDR3 reads TGTGCCAGCAGCCAAGTGGACGGGGATCCCTACGAGCAGTACTTC. It is translated as CASSQVDGDPYEQYF.

V is TRBV28 and J is TRBJ1-2; possible D gene TRBD1, 6 bases. The V and J ends lost 8 bases and 3 bases respectively, with 10 bases between them. Germline V gene data show CDR1 as MDHEN and CDR2 as SYDVKM. The CDR3 length is 12 residues. The CDR3 is CASLQGDYGYTF. The CDR3 region has the DNA TGTGCCAGCTTACAGGGAGACTATGGCTACACCTTC.

The chain links TRBV5-1 to TRBJ1-6; D might be TRBD1 (6 bases). Trimming shortened V by 0 bases and J by 7 bases, and 8 bases separated the two germline ends. Germline V lookup: CDR1 SGHRS, CDR2 YFSETQ. The CDR3 contains 14 residues. The CDR3 loop reads CASSLGQVNSPLHF. CDR3 sequence (DNA): TGCGCCAGCAGCTTGGGACAGGTGAATTCACCCCTCCACTTT.

J is TRBJ1-6 and V is TRBV18, with 10 bases matching TRBD1. Germline loops: CDR1 KGHSH, CDR2 LQKENI. Trimming removed 6 bases from V and 12 bases from J; junction bases left unmatched: 8. The CDR3 loop spans 14 amino acids. CDR3 loop: CASSPGTGELPLHF. DNA of the CDR3: TGTGCCAGCTCGCCCGGGACAGGGGAATTACCCCTCCACTTT. The full variable domain, its missing parts supplied by reference TRBV18 and TRBJ1-6, is NAGVMQNPRHLVRRRGQEARLRCSPMKGHSHVYWYRQLPEEGLKFMVYLQKENIIDESGMPKERFSAEFPKEGPSILRIQQVVRGDSAAYFCASSPGTGELPLHFGNGTRLTVT.

This clone occurred once. CDR3 residues: CSVKGATEAFF. The CDR3, as DNA: TGCAGCGTAAAGGGGGCGACTGAAGCTTTCTTT. The chain joins TRBV29-1 to TRBJ1-1, with TRBD1 matching 7 bases. The CDR3 is 11 residues long. Germline CDR1 SQVTM, CDR2 ANQGSEA. V shed 6 bases, J shed 5 bases, and the junction held 3 bases outside the gene matches.

The rearrangement joins TRBV5-6 to TRBJ1-2, with 7 bases that match TRBD1. The CDR3 is 15 amino acids. Germline assignment: CDR1 SGHDT and CDR2 YYEEEE. V was pared by 0 bases and J by 7 bases, with 9 bases of the junction left unmatched. The CDR3 DNA is TGTGCCAGCAGCTTGGCGGCAGGGCGACAGGGTGGCTACACCTTC. Translated, it gives CASSLAAGRQGGYTF.

This chain uses TRBV6-2 or TRBV6-3 with TRBJ2-3, with 7 nucleotides matching TRBD2. This CDR3 has 16 residues. Unmatched junction bases numbered 10, after V lost 7 bases and J lost 0 bases. The V gene's germline CDR1 is MNHEY and CDR2 SVGEGT. The CDR3 coding sequence is TGTGCCAGCACCCCCCTAGCGGCCTCTAGCACAGATACGCAGTATTTT. This sequence encodes CASTPLAASSTDTQYF.

V gene TRBV4-2 combines with J gene TRBJ1-6; TRBD1 is a possible D gene (6 bases). Germline CDR1 LGHNA, CDR2 YNFKEQ. This CDR3 has 16 amino acids. Trimming pared 2 bases from V and 7 bases from J, leaving 15 bases between. Written as DNA, the CDR3 is TGTGCCAGCAGCCAAACCAGGTCAGGGGTGAATTCACCCCTCCACTTT. Translating gives CASSQTRSGVNSPLHF.

The J gene is TRBJ2-3, the V gene TRBV5-5; TRBD2 aligns across 16 bases. The ends lost 4 bases at V and 1 base at J; junction bases unmatched: 6. Germline CDR1 is SGHKS and CDR2 is YYEKEE (reference sequence). The CDR3 length is 18 residues. The CDR3 here is CASSPGLAGGPRTDTQYF. In nucleotides, the CDR3 is TGTGCCAGCAGCCCGGGACTAGCGGGGGGGCCGCGCACAGATACGCAGTATTTT.

The rearrangement links TRBV10-3 to TRBJ1-3; D gene ambiguous. The CDR3 runs to 14 residues. Between the trimmed V and J ends, which lost 11 bases and 0 bases, there was a span of 14 bases. The germline V gene encodes CDR1 ENHRY and CDR2 SYGVKD. Here the CDR3 reads CASREENSGNTIYF. DNA for the CDR3: TGTGCCTCACGAGAGGAGAACTCTGGAAACACCATATATTTT.